The clone carrying this T cell receptor beta chain is a singleton in its sample. Its matching antigen is unknown. Other DNA sequences in the sample encode the same CDR3. Generated by immunoSEQ multiplex PCR, the TCRdb table keeps only in-frame clones and is missing some. This table holds 400,000 to 500,000 clones, roughly 88% found once. The ends were cut back, 3 bases at V and 4 bases at J, with 6 bases in the middle. The CDR3 is 12 amino acids. Germline lookup yields CDR1 LGHDT and CDR2 YNNKEL (reference sequence). This record comes from a study of Ad26.COV2.S vaccination and SARS-CoV-2 variants. The wider study: The authors gave Ad26.COV2.S intramuscularly, either once or twice 56 days apart.

Study-wide points: Following vaccination, spike-specific CD8+ and CD4+ T cell responses reportedly exhibited substantial breadth. Recipients of vaccine and of placebo showed similar breadth of their non-spike TCR repertoires.

Treatment of the sample: over 15 received Ad26.COV2.S at low or high dose, single or two shots; about five received placebo; per-sample allocation not given. Day 63 after the first vaccine or placebo injection was the time point for sampling. A Boston adult aged 18-55 years was the donor. The sequencing here drew on peripheral blood, taken in a trial of Ad26.COV2.S vaccine versus placebo. The J gene is TRBJ1-2, the V gene TRBV3-1 (or the pseudogene TRBV3-2); D is ambiguous. The sequence came from a person between 18 and 65 years old who received the Ad26.COV2.S COVID-19 vaccine or a placebo. The CDR3 nucleotides read TGTGCCAGCAGCCAGGGCCGCTATGGCTACACCTTC. Residues: CASSQGRYGYTF.